This TCR beta chain is from a study of response to subunit inactivated influenza vaccine. Study-wide results and caveats: A suggestion made by the authors is that each seasonal influenza vaccination recruits few new T cells.

The CDR3 is made up of 10 amino acids. Trimming pared 5 bases from V and 6 bases from J, leaving 5 bases between. CDR1 and CDR2 from the germline V gene are SQVTM and ANQGSEA. TCRdb called the RT-PCR reads again in MiXCR, with one record for every CDR3 protein. The data hold hundreds of thousands of distinct CDR3 sequences, with about 10% observed a single time. This clonotype was recorded a few times. Its specificity is not known. The rearrangement uses TRBV29-1 and TRBJ2-4; D not resolved. The receptor's source is a man aged 45-65 years who received an inactivated influenza vaccine. The starting material was PBMCs from blood, obtained on the day of vaccination. DNA of the CDR3: TGCAGCGTTTACAGAAACATTCAGTACTTC. Protein product: CSVYRNIQYF.